Reported below is one TCR beta chain. It was during active infection that Seattle patients were enrolled and then longitudinally followed. The data were taken from a study of blood T cell repertoires in COVID-19. Turning to the study itself: Acute and convalescent COVID-19 samples came from the United States, Italy and Spain.

The germline gives CDR1 MDHEN, CDR2 SYDVKM. The CDR3 spans 13 residues. The J segment lost 7 bases and the V segment lost 5 bases, leaving 7 bases of the junction unmatched. Only in-frame clones appear in the TCRdb table, and some are missing; sequencing was by immunoSEQ multiplex PCR. This repertoire shows some 400,000 clones, more than 70% found once; its top ten account for roughly 2.1%. This TCR derives from a woman in her sixties with COVID-19, enrolled during active disease. Sequencing was performed on peripheral blood. The chain has TRBV28 and TRBJ1-2; 7 nucleotides match TRBD1. The CDR3 coding sequence is TGTGCCAGCAGTCCCTACAGGGGACGTGGCTACACCTTC. Protein: CASSPYRGRGYTF.